This entry lists 3 T cell receptor beta chains sequenced from one sample in a study of shared clonotypes between healthy human individuals. TCRdb's table, derived via immunoSEQ multiplex PCR, lists solely in-frame clones and lacks some. The sample shows roughly 2.4 million clones, approximately 94% of them seen only once. The sequenced sample consisted of naive CD4+ T cells sorted from blood. Subset meaning: CD45RA+ positively selected. The receptors here all came from a man aged 18-30 years in good health.

The rearrangement links TRBV9 to TRBJ1-4; 7 bases align to TRBD1. This CDR3 is built from 15 residues. J lost 4 bases, V lost 4 bases, and 7 bases had no gene match. Germline CDR1 reads SGDLS; CDR2 reads YYNGEE. This CDR3 reads CASSLRTGFNEKLFF. CDR3 coding DNA: TGTGCCAGCAGCCTACGGACAGGTTTTAATGAAAAACTGTTTTTT.

This rearrangement joins TRBV28 to TRBJ2-1; no clear D gene. V was cut by 4 bases and J by 7 bases, with 17 bases left in between. This CDR3 spans 15 amino acids. CDR1 and CDR2 from the germline V gene are MDHEN and SYDVKM. In DNA, the CDR3 is TGTGCCAGCAGTTCCTCGGACGACCCGCGGAATGAGCAGTTCTTC. Its protein is CASSSSDDPRNEQFF.

The chain links TRBV5-1 to TRBJ2-7; D unresolved. Trimming shortened V by 0 bases and J by 2 bases, and 9 bases separated the two germline ends. Germline assignment: CDR1 SGHRS and CDR2 YFSETQ. The CDR3 loop spans 14 amino acids. The DNA for the CDR3 is TGCGCCAGCAGCTTGGCCTTGGGTACCTACGAGCAGTACTTC. Residues: CASSLALGTYEQYF.